The entry that follows covers one T cell receptor (beta chain) sequence. The antigen remains unidentified. Germline lookup yields CDR1 MNHNS and CDR2 SASEGT. CDR3 size: 11 residues. V shed 10 bases and J 4 bases; nucleotides not matched to a gene: 2. Documented treatment: approximately 9-day PBMC culture with coronavirus spike peptide pools or control peptides (ViraFEST assay). From the unexposed donor, CD4+ T cells were collected ahead of the COVID-19 pandemic (2011-2018). A negative selection step was used to isolate CD4+ T cells once culture had run for 10 to 11 days. Sequencing of DNA taken from cultured CD4+ T cells relied on the Oncomine TCR Beta short-read assay. TCRdb used MiXCR to reprocess the PCR reads, holding one entry per CDR3 protein. The sample consists of roughly 7,400 distinct CDR3 sequences, more than 50% of them appearing once. This specimen comes from a study of vaccination and CD4 T cells after COVID-19. Across the study: Median time from second vaccine dose to sampling was 72 days (14 to 241). Each of the control cultures got a CEFX pool, an HIV-1 Nef pool, or no peptide.

Study results and limitations: The median proportion of reactive clones detected only post-vaccination in convalescent patients was roughly 86%.

The clonotype originates from a human donor in good health. Sample: CD4+ T cells from blood, cultured in vitro. This chain joins TRBV6-1 and TRBJ1-2; TRBD1 aligns across 8 bases. The CDR3 sequence is CATTGGYGYTF. The CDR3 DNA is TGTGCCACCACAGGGGGCTATGGCTACACCTTC.